The source of this T cell receptor beta chain is a study of cytomegalovirus exposure and HLA in healthy donors. For this donor, CMV serostatus was not recorded. In germline, CDR1 is SGHTA, CDR2 FQGNSA. The CDR3 sequence is 15 residues long. J gave up 1 base and V 4 bases, and 6 bases lay outside the gene matches. Study conclusions and caveats: There were some V segments, including TRBV6-2 and TRBV6-3, excluded as indistinguishable.

Of note for this clone: Its antigen is currently unknown.

This PCR relied on a set of 60 Vbeta primers and 13 Jbeta primers. Measured with immunoSEQ multiplex PCR; TCRdb has only the in-frame clones, and not every one. The data contain 200,000 to 250,000 clones, under 90% of them singletons. This chain uses TRBV7-2 with TRBJ2-5; 7 nucleotides line up with TRBD1. This TCR derives from a human donor in good health. Material for sequencing was PBMCs. The CDR3 DNA reads TGTGCCAGCAGCTATCAGACAGGGCCCCAAGAGACCCAGTACTTC. The encoded protein is CASSYQTGPQETQYF.